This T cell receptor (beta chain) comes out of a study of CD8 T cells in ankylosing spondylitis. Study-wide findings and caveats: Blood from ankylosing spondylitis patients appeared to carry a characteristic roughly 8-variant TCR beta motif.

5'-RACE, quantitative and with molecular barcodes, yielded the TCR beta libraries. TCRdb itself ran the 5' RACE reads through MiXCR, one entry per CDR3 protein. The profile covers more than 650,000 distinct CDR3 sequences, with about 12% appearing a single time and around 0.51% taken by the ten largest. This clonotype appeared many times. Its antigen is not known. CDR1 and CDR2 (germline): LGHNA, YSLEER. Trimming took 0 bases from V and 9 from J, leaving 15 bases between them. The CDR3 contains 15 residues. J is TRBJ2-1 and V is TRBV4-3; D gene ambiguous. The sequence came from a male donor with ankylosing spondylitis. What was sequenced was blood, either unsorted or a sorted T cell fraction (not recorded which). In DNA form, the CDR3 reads TGCGCCAGCAGCCAAGATCAGGACCCCGTCCTTGAGCAGTTCTTC. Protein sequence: CASSQDQDPVLEQFF.